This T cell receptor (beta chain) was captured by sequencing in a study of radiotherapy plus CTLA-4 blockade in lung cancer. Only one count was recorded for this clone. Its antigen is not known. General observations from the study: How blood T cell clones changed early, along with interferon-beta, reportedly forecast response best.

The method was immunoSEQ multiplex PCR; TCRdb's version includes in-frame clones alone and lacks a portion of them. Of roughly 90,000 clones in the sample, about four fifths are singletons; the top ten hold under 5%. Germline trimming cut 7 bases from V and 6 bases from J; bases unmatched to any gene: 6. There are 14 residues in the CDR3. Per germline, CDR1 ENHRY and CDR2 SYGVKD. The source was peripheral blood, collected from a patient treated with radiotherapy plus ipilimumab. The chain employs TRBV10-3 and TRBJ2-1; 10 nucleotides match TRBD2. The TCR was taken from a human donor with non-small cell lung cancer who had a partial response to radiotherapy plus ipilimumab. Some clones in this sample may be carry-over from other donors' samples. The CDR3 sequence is CAITLAGDLNEQFF. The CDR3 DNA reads TGTGCCATCACCCTAGCGGGGGACCTCAATGAGCAGTTCTTC.